Reported below is one TCR beta chain. Original handling: Researchers report that nucleated cell counts were estimated from reference gene primer amplification. Generated by immunoSEQ multiplex PCR, the TCRdb table keeps only in-frame clones and is missing some. The V and J calls and clone size are taken from that table; D and trimming were inferred from the DNA. The sample shows 350,000 to 400,000 clones, around 90% of them seen only once. These data come from a study of blood T cell repertoires in COVID-19. Looking at the study overall: Sites in the United States, Italy and Spain provided acute and convalescent COVID-19 samples. PBMCs, B-cell-depleted T cells, or T cells were the source of the cDNA or gDNA that made up the material.

Germline CDR1 reads MGHRA; CDR2 reads YSYEKL. This CDR3 region has 17 residues. Trimming pared 1 base from V and 2 bases from J, leaving 18 bases between. Patients in Seattle were enrolled during active infection, then followed longitudinally. V gene TRBV4-1 combines with J gene TRBJ2-7; a possible D gene is TRBD1 (6 bases). The TCR was taken from a woman aged 25 to 45 with COVID-19, enrolled during active disease. What was sequenced was peripheral blood. CDR3 sequence (DNA): TGCGCCAGCAGCCAAGGACTTGTCGGGACATTCCCCTACGAGCAGTACTTC. Translated, it gives CASSQGLVGTFPYEQYF.